This TCR beta chain is drawn from a study of STAT5B mutations in CD4+ large granular lymphocyte leukemia. Study outcomes and limitations: No patients shared main leukemic clonotypes, though less than 30% appeared at low frequency elsewhere.

V was pared by 4 bases and J by 6 bases, with 7 bases between. Germline values: CDR1 LNHDA, CDR2 SQIVND (reference sequence). The CDR3 has 12 residues. This clone has only a few counts. Its target is unknown. The assay was immunoSEQ multiplex PCR, and TCRdb's table has in-frame clones only and misses some. Among roughly 29,000 clones listed, 70% to 75% were seen once. The material sequenced was CD4+ T cells from blood buffy coats. This chain joins TRBV19 and TRBJ2-4; D possibly corresponds to TRBD1 (6 bases). The receptor was derived from a human donor in good health. CDR3: CASSSRGNIQYF. DNA for the CDR3: TGTGCCAGTAGTAGCAGGGGAAACATTCAGTACTTC.